These T cell receptor beta chains were read from a single sample in a study of blood T cell repertoires in COVID-19. Sequencing used immunoSEQ multiplex PCR; TCRdb keeps in-frame clones, though not all of them. The sample lists fewer than 85,000 clones, over 70% occurring once. The source material was peripheral blood. The receptors here all came from a woman aged 70-85 years with acute or convalescent COVID-19. Both conserved end residues are part of each CDR3. A D gene is named only where the DNA matches it firmly. Rows may omit the clone size; those that give it use once, few, many or a size class.

j_gene | v_gene | d_gene | abundance | CDR3aa | CDR3nt
TRBJ1-5 | TRBV27 | - | - | CASSGQASQPQHF | TGTGCCAGCAGCGGACAAGCATCCCAGCCCCAGCATTTT
TRBJ1-4 | TRBV10-3 | - | few | CAISVGLGDEKLFF | TGTGCCATCAGTGTGGGCTTGGGAGATGAAAAACTGTTTTTT
TRBJ1-3 | TRBV9 | - | - | CASSVVDILPGNTIYF | TGTGCCAGCAGCGTTGTGGACATCCTCCCTGGAAACACCATATATTTT
TRBJ1-1 | TRBV28 | - | - | CASSSRTDWNTEAFF | TGTGCCAGCAGTTCCAGGACAGACTGGAACACTGAAGCTTTCTTT
TRBJ2-3 | TRBV5-1 | TRBD2 | medium-sized | CASSRGLAGGIDTQYF | TGCGCCAGCAGCCGGGGACTAGCGGGAGGGATAGATACGCAGTATTTT
TRBJ2-7 | TRBV20-1 | - | - | CSGTGSLEQYF | TGCAGCGGAACAGGGTCGCTCGAGCAGTACTTC
TRBJ1-5 | TRBV7-8 | - | - | CASSSLNQPQHF | TGTGCCAGCAGCTCTTTAAATCAGCCCCAGCATTTT
TRBJ2-7 | TRBV5-1 | - | few | CASSLYLGLREQYF | TGCGCCAGCAGCTTGTACCTGGGCCTCCGCGAGCAGTACTTC
TRBJ1-3 | TRBV5-1 | - | once | CASSLDLPGGPGNTIYF | TGCGCCAGCAGCTTGGATCTGCCAGGAGGCCCTGGAAACACCATATATTTT
TRBJ2-1 | TRBV4-3 | - | - | CASSPHGGISGNYNEQFF | TGCGCCAGCAGCCCCCACGGGGGAATTAGCGGAAACTACAATGAGCAGTTCTTC
TRBJ1-5 | TRBV7-9 | - | few | CASSLGGVHQPQHF | TGTGCCAGCAGCTTAGGAGGAGTCCATCAGCCCCAGCATTTT
TRBJ1-5 | TRBV6-2/TRBV6-3 | - | once | CASSSPREGLSNQPQHF | TGTGCCAGCAGTTCTCCGCGGGAGGGGTTGAGCAATCAGCCCCAGCATTTT
TRBJ1-3 | TRBV29-1 | - | - | CSVTGVPGNTIYF | TGCAGCGTGACCGGGGTTCCTGGAAACACCATATATTTT
TRBJ1-2 | TRBV12-3/TRBV12-4 | - | - | CASSTRQDDGYTF | TGTGCCAGCAGTACTCGACAGGACGATGGCTACACCTTC
TRBJ1-2 | TRBV4-3 | - | - | CASSQVSGLANYGYTF | TGCGCCAGCAGCCAAGTCAGCGGCCTAGCTAACTATGGCTACACCTTC
TRBJ2-2 | TRBV7-9 | TRBD1 | - | CASSSRTGRNTGELFF | TGTGCCAGCAGCTCCCGGACAGGGAGGAACACCGGGGAGCTGTTTTTT
TRBJ2-2 | TRBV6-6 | TRBD1 | few | CASKTGGTGELFF | TGTGCATCCAAGACAGGGGGCACCGGGGAGCTGTTTTTT
TRBJ2-3 | TRBV19 | TRBD2 | - | CASSLGTSGGRTQYF | TGTGCCAGTAGCCTAGGGACTAGCGGTGGGAGGACGCAGTATTTT
TRBJ2-5 | TRBV19 | - | - | CASSATGVQETQYF | TGTGCCAGTAGTGCCACCGGGGTCCAAGAGACCCAGTACTTC
TRBJ1-3 | TRBV7-8 | - | - | CASSLARPSYSGNTIYF | TGTGCCAGCAGTTTGGCGAGGCCATCCTATTCTGGAAACACCATATATTTT